This TCR beta chain was sequenced for a study of PD-1 blockade in classical Hodgkin lymphoma. There was relapse after autologous stem cell transplantation in every patient, and there was variation in brentuximab vedotin exposure. The repertoire was sequenced with immunoSEQ multiplex PCR; TCRdb's copy has only in-frame clones and lacks some. The profile covers tens of thousands of clones, with about nine tenths appearing a single time and 2.5% taken by the ten largest. This receptor was obtained from a human donor with classical Hodgkin lymphoma. The input for sequencing was peripheral blood mononuclear cells (PBMCs), taken at baseline.

The CDR3 DNA is TGCGCCAGCAGCTTTACAGCATACACTGAAGCTTTCTTT. Translation gives CASSFTAYTEAFF. The V call is TRBV5-1, the J call TRBJ1-1; D is undetermined. The CDR3 is made up of 13 amino acids. V was shortened by 2 bases and J by 3 bases, with 8 bases between the two germline ends. Germline-derived CDR1 and CDR2 are SGHRS and YFSETQ.